Given below is one T cell receptor beta chain in context. The antigen remains undetermined. The data are from a study of vaccination effects on CD4 cells after COVID-19. Findings and limits, study-wide: Substantial clonal contraction characterized both infection- and vaccine-induced clones late after vaccination.

The table came from immunoSEQ multiplex PCR; TCRdb's copy has only in-frame clones and leaves some out. Among some 40,000 clones listed, about 67% were seen once. Once cultured for approximately eleven days, the cells underwent separation to obtain CD4+ T cells. Participants received two doses of either the BNT162b2 or mRNA-1273 vaccine. None of the vaccinated had previously contracted SARS-CoV-2, and their nucleocapsid antibodies tested negative. Cultures had half their medium replaced with IL-2 medium on days 3 and 7. There are 15 residues in the CDR3. CDR1 and CDR2 from the germline V gene are SNHLY and FYNNEI. V gave up 1 base and J gave up 4 bases, with 13 bases separating them.

The sample here was CD4+ T cells from PBMCs cultured without peptide, taken after COVID-19 vaccination. The V call is TRBV2, the J call TRBJ1-1; D may be TRBD1 (6 bases). This sequence originates from a human donor who received a COVID-19 vaccine. In DNA, the CDR3 is TGTGCCAGCAGTGAAGTAGGGGGAAGAGTCACTGAAGCTTTCTTT. This translates into CASSEVGGRVTEAFF.